A selection of T cell receptor beta chains follows, all from one sample in a study of OX40 agonist ivuxolimab in advanced cancers. Profiled with immunoSEQ multiplex PCR; TCRdb holds only in-frame clones, not every one. This repertoire shows 61,000 or so clones, about 85% found once; its top ten account for roughly 1.1%. The sequences come from CD4+ or CD8+ T cells sorted from blood, collected in a trial of the OX40 agonist ivuxolimab. These receptors originate from an adult with an advanced solid tumor such as melanoma, head and neck, liver or kidney cancer. CDR3s include the opening cysteine and the closing phenylalanine or tryptophan. D genes are given only for firm matches. Not every row has a clone size; where given, it reads once, few, many or a size class.

once	-	TRBV5-1	TRBJ2-3	TGCGCCAGCAGCAGCCCGGGACGGGGAGATACGCAGTATTTT	CASSSPGRGDTQYF
-	TRBD1	TRBV5-1	TRBJ2-1	TGCGCCAGCAGCAAGGGACAGGCCTACAATGAGCAGTTCTTC	CASSKGQAYNEQFF
once	-	TRBV4-1	TRBJ1-6	TGCGCCAGCAGCCAAGCGGGCAGAAATTCACCCCTCCACTTT	CASSQAGRNSPLHF
-	TRBD1	TRBV2	TRBJ2-1	TGTGCCAGCAGCGGGCGACAGGGACGCTACAATGAGCAGTTCTTC	CASSGRQGRYNEQFF
-	TRBD2	TRBV5-4	TRBJ2-7	TGTGCCAGCAGTCCGAGCGGGGGGGCCGCTCGGGAGCAGTACTTC	CASSPSGGAAREQYF
-	-	TRBV9	TRBJ1-2	TGTGCCAGCAGCGTAGGGGGGCAAATTTCTAACTATGGCTACACCTTC	CASSVGGQISNYGYTF
-	-	TRBV5-1	TRBJ2-7	TGCGCCAGCAGCTTGGCCTTTAGCTCCTACGAGCAGTACTTC	CASSLAFSSYEQYF
once	-	TRBV12-5	TRBJ2-7	TGTGCTAGTGCCCCCGCTAGCGCATACGAGCAGTACTTC	CASAPASAYEQYF
-	TRBD1	TRBV19	TRBJ2-3	TGTGCCAGTAGTACTGCACAGGGGAGTACAGATACGCAGTATTTT	CASSTAQGSTDTQYF
-	TRBD2	TRBV5-1	TRBJ2-5	TGCGCCAGCAGCCTGATGGCTAGCGGGGGTAGGGAGACCCAGTACTTC	CASSLMASGGRETQYF
-	-	TRBV11-2	TRBJ1-3	TGTGCCAGCAGCTTAGTAGGATTAGGCGGAAGCTCTGGAAACACCATATATTTT	CASSLVGLGGSSGNTIYF
-	TRBD1	TRBV7-2	TRBJ2-5	TGTGCCAGCAGCCCCTACAGGGGGCTGGGGAAGACCCAGTACTTC	CASSPYRGLGKTQYF
-	-	TRBV19	TRBJ1-2	TGTGCCAGTAGTATCGTCTCTGGGCAAGGTGGCTACACCTTC	CASSIVSGQGGYTF
-	-	TRBV9	TRBJ1-2	TGTGCCAGCAGCGTAGGGGGGCCCCCTAACTATGGCTACACCTTC	CASSVGGPPNYGYTF
few	-	TRBV29-1	TRBJ1-1	TGCAGCGCGCTACCCATGAACACTGAAGCTTTCTTT	CSALPMNTEAFF
-	-	TRBV19	TRBJ2-2	TGTGCCAGTAGACCCTCACGGGGTGAACGTAGGAGAGGGGAGCTGTTTTTT	CASRPSRGERRRGELFF
-	TRBD1	TRBV7-9	TRBJ1-4	TGTGCCAGCAGCACCCGGACAGGGGCGAACGAAAAACTGTTTTTT	CASSTRTGANEKLFF
-	TRBD1	TRBV5-8	TRBJ1-5	TGTGCCAGCAGCGGGGGACAGCCTAATCAGCCCCAGCATTTT	CASSGGQPNQPQHF
-	-	TRBV7-8	TRBJ1-6	TGTGCCAGCAGCTCAAACCTCGGCGGCCGGGGGGGAGATTCCCTCCACTTT	CASSSNLGGRGGDSLHF
-	-	TRBV6-1	TRBJ1-1	TGTGCCAGCAGTGAAGCGCGAGGTTCGCGCACTGAAGCTTTCTTT	CASSEARGSRTEAFF
-	-	TRBV6-5	TRBJ1-4	TGTGCCAGCAGTTACGACCCGGGGGCGAGGGAAAAACTGTTTTTT	CASSYDPGAREKLFF
-	-	TRBV9	TRBJ1-2	TGTGCCAGCAGTCGTTACGGGGAACCTTATGGCTACACCTTC	CASSRYGEPYGYTF
-	TRBD2	TRBV19	TRBJ2-1	TGTGCCAGTAGTAGGCGGGGGAGGAGCTCCTACAATGAGCAGTTCTTC	CASSRRGRSSYNEQFF
-	TRBD2	TRBV15	TRBJ2-5	TGTGCCACCAGCAGAGATCTTTTTAGAGCGGGAAGGGGAGAGACCCAGTACTTC	CATSRDLFRAGRGETQYF
-	-	TRBV7-2	TRBJ2-7	TGTGCCAGCAGCTTACGGGGGATCCACGAGCAGTACTTC	CASSLRGIHEQYF
few	-	TRBV30	TRBJ1-1	TGTGCCTGGGCGATCGGACATTATAACACTGAAGCTTTCTTT	CAWAIGHYNTEAFF
-	-	TRBV5-4	TRBJ2-3	TGTGCCAGCAGAAGGGGGGGGAGAAAAGATACGCAGTATTTT	CASRRGGRKDTQYF
many	TRBD1	TRBV25-1	TRBJ1-4	TGTGCCAGCAGCGACACAGGGGGCGCGGAGAAACTGTTTTTT	CASSDTGGAEKLFF
-	TRBD1	TRBV5-5	TRBJ1-2	TGTGCCAGCAGCAAAACAGGGGCGTATGGCTACACCTTC	CASSKTGAYGYTF
-	-	TRBV30	TRBJ1-4	TGTGCCTGGAGCGGGGACGGGACACCCGATACTAATGAAAAACTGTTTTTT	CAWSGDGTPDTNEKLFF
-	TRBD1	TRBV6-1	TRBJ1-3	TGTGCCAGCTGTCTAGCAGGGGGGTCTGGAAACACCATATATTTT	CASCLAGGSGNTIYF
-	TRBD2	TRBV27	TRBJ2-1	TGTGCCAGCAGTTTTTTGGGCCCGGGGAGGGGCCCGGGAAGGTGGCCGTTCTTC	CASSFLGPGRGPGRWPFF
-	-	TRBV4-1	TRBJ1-1	TGCGCCAGCAGCCAGGGCTGGGGACCGCCGAACACTGAAGCTTTCTTT	CASSQGWGPPNTEAFF
-	TRBD1	TRBV7-2	TRBJ2-7	TGTGCCAGCAGCGGGACAGGGAACTACGAGCAGTACTTC	CASSGTGNYEQYF
-	-	TRBV18	TRBJ1-5	TGTGCCAGCTCACCAGTGGGAAGCAATCAGCCCCAGCATTTT	CASSPVGSNQPQHF
once	-	TRBV29-1	TRBJ1-4	TGCAGCGTTGTGGGGGCGGCTAATGAAAAACTGTTTTTT	CSVVGAANEKLFF
-	TRBD2	TRBV7-6	TRBJ2-2	TGTGCCAGCAGCTATAGCGGGGGAACCGCGAACACCGGGGAGCTGTTTTTT	CASSYSGGTANTGELFF
-	-	TRBV19	TRBJ2-4	TGTGCCAGTAGTATAACCCCGCCGGGAGCCAAAAACATTCAGTACTTC	CASSITPPGAKNIQYF
-	-	TRBV19	TRBJ2-7	TGTGCCAGTAAATCAGGACGGGAAAGCTCCTACGAGCAGTACTTC	CASKSGRESSYEQYF
-	-	TRBV7-2	TRBJ1-2	TGTGCCAGCAGCTTATGGGGATATGGCTACACCTTC	CASSLWGYGYTF
-	TRBD1	TRBV19	TRBJ1-5	TGTGCCACCTGGGGACAGAATAGCAATCAGCCCCAGCATTTT	CATWGQNSNQPQHF
once	-	TRBV20-1	TRBJ2-7	TGCAGTGCTAGTGATTACGAGCAGTACTTC	CSASDYEQYF
-	-	TRBV6-1	TRBJ1-1	TGTGCCAGCAGGCTAACGGGGATGGGGACTGAAGCTTTCTTT	CASRLTGMGTEAFF
-	TRBD1	TRBV2	TRBJ1-5	TGTGCCAGCAGTGAGGGACAGGTGGGCAATCAGCCCCAGCATTTT	CASSEGQVGNQPQHF
-	-	TRBV27	TRBJ1-6	TGTGCCAGCAGTTGGGGGGGGTATAACTCCTATAATTCACCCCTCCACTTT	CASSWGGYNSYNSPLHF
-	-	TRBV19	TRBJ1-5	TGTGCCAGTACCAACCAGGGGAGCAATCAGCCCCAGCATTTT	CASTNQGSNQPQHF
-	-	TRBV6-1	TRBJ1-4	TGTGCCAGCAGTGAAGTCAATAATGAAAAACTGTTTTTT	CASSEVNNEKLFF
-	TRBD1	TRBV27	TRBJ1-5	TGTGCCAGCAGGATGGACAGGGGAACCAATCAGCCCCAGCATTTT	CASRMDRGTNQPQHF
-	-	TRBV7-9	TRBJ1-1	TGTGCCAGCACGTCGGGGGTGAACACTGAAGCTTTCTTT	CASTSGVNTEAFF
-	-	TRBV29-1	TRBJ2-3	TGCAGCGCCTCTAGTGGCGATACGCAGTATTTT	CSASSGDTQYF
-	-	TRBV27	TRBJ1-4	TGTGCCAGCAGGCCTACACCAACCGGGAGGGAAAAACTGTTTTTT	CASRPTPTGREKLFF
-	-	TRBV19	TRBJ1-1	TGTGCCAGCCAGGGTTGGGGAACCATGAACACTGAAGCTTTCTTT	CASQGWGTMNTEAFF